The 20 T cell receptor beta chains listed next were all sequenced from one sample in a study of radiation and T cells in renal cell carcinoma. Described time point: blood 2 weeks post-SBRT. As to treatment: 15 Gy SBRT to primary tumor, nephrectomy 4 weeks later. Sequenced by immunoSEQ multiplex PCR; TCRdb stores in-frame clones only, minus some. Here the sample spans roughly 75,000 clones, roughly 87% being singletons. The specimen comprised blood, sampled from a patient whose treatment included radiotherapy and nephrectomy. The receptors were sampled from a man aged 60 to 75 with renal cell carcinoma.

There are a few counts of this clone. The rearrangement joins TRBV28 to TRBJ1-1, with 9 nucleotides matching TRBD1. Germline V gives CDR1 MDHEN, CDR2 SYDVKM. Losses at the gene ends were 2 bases for V and 5 bases for J; bases not matched to a gene: 15. The CDR3 sequence is 18 residues long. CDR3 protein: CASSLAGAGDRVRTEAFF. The CDR3 nucleotides are TGTGCCAGCAGTTTAGCCGGAGCGGGGGACAGGGTGCGTACTGAAGCTTTCTTT.

V usage is TRBV4-2 and J usage is TRBJ1-4; no definite D call. The V and J ends lost 8 bases and 8 bases respectively, with 15 bases between them. This CDR3 region has 13 residues. Germline lookup yields CDR1 LGHNA and CDR2 YNFKEQ. The CDR3 loop is CASHRARGEKLFF. CDR3 DNA: TGTGCCAGCCACCGGGCCCGCGGGGAAAAACTGTTTTTT.

This clone came up once. V and J are TRBV28 and TRBJ1-1, with D maybe TRBD1 (5 bases). Trimming removed 6 bases from V and 1 base from J, with 24 bases in between. Germline CDR1 is MDHEN and CDR2 is SYDVKM. The CDR3 contains 18 residues. The DNA of the CDR3 is TGTGCCAGCAGGGCAATCCGGGGGGGTCTGGCCAGGAACACTGAAGCTTTCTTT. It specifies CASRAIRGGLARNTEAFF.

The count of this clone is one. The chain employs TRBV5-5 and TRBJ2-7, with TRBD1 matching 11 bases. Germline V lookup: CDR1 SGHKS, CDR2 YYEKEE (reference sequence). The CDR3 spans 15 residues. J lost 3 bases, V lost 4 bases, and 6 bases had no gene match. For the CDR3, the DNA is TGTGCCAGCAGCAAGGAAGGGACAGGGGGCTACGAGCAGTACTTC. Its translation: CASSKEGTGGYEQYF.

The CDR3 protein is CASSEQMTGTDTQYF. The CDR3 nucleotides are TGTGCCAGCAGTGAACAAATGACTGGCACAGATACGCAGTATTTT. The V gene is TRBV6-4, the J gene TRBJ2-3; D remains ambiguous. The CDR3 is 15 residues long. Trimming left V 3 bases short and J 1 base short, with 11 bases between. CDR1 and CDR2 (germline): MRHNA, SNTAGT.

The chain has TRBV9 and TRBJ2-3, with D possibly being TRBD1 (6 bases). Germline CDR1 reads SGDLS; CDR2 reads YYNGEE. The V end was cut by 4 bases, the J end by 2 bases, with 17 bases between. This CDR3 has 16 residues. CDR3 loop: CASSRGGSDFTDTQYF. The CDR3 DNA follows: TGTGCCAGCAGCCGAGGGGGTTCCGATTTCACAGATACGCAGTATTTT.

CDR3 loop: CASSIASGRAGSSYEQYF. CDR3 sequence (DNA): TGTGCCAGTAGTATAGCGAGCGGGAGGGCCGGGAGCTCCTACGAGCAGTACTTC. The chain has TRBV19 and TRBJ2-7; 10 nucleotides align to TRBD2. V shed 1 base and J 0 bases; nucleotides not matched to a gene: 9. The CDR3 is 18 amino acids. The germline V gene encodes CDR1 LNHDA and CDR2 SQIVND (reference sequence).

This chain links TRBV6-4 with TRBJ1-1, with no clear D. CDR3 length: 13 residues. The V gene lost 6 bases and the J gene lost 4 bases, with 12 bases spanning the gap. The V gene's germline CDR1 is MRHNA and CDR2 SNTAGT. The DNA for the CDR3 is TGTGCCAGCAGATATCAAGGGAGCACTGAAGCTTTCTTT. Protein sequence: CASRYQGSTEAFF.

V is TRBV2 and J is TRBJ2-5, with D unresolved. The DNA end is more similar to TRBJ2-7, so the J call may be wrong. CDR3 length: 13 residues. CDR1 is SNHLY, CDR2 FYNNEI, per germline. The CDR3 here is CASSDETPYEQYF. CDR3 DNA sequence: TGTGCCAGCAGTGACGAGACCCCATACGAGCAGTACTTC.

The rearrangement joins TRBV5-1 to TRBJ2-3, with TRBD1 as a possible D gene (6 bases). This CDR3 region has 14 residues. CDR1 and CDR2 from the germline V gene are SGHRS and YFSETQ. V lost 5 bases and J 7 bases, leaving 17 bases between the germline ends. CDR3: CASRQEIQGNTQYF. The DNA of the CDR3 is TGCGCCAGCAGACAGGAAATACAGGGAAATACGCAGTATTTT. The variable domain in full, with the rest retrieved from reference TRBV5-1 and TRBJ2-3, is KAGVTQTPRYLIKTRGQQVTLSCSPISGHRSVSWYQQTPGQGLQFLFEYFSETQRNKGNFPGRFSGRQFSNSRSEMNVSTLELGDSALYLCASRQEIQGNTQYFGPGTRLTVL.

The chain joins TRBV11-2 to TRBJ2-2; 8 nucleotides line up with TRBD1. The CDR3 has 17 residues. Germline V gene data show CDR1 as SGHAT and CDR2 as FQNNGV. J gave up 2 bases and V 5 bases, and 10 bases lay outside the gene matches. CDR3 amino acids: CASSAVWDRRNTGELFF. CDR3 coding DNA: TGTGCCAGCAGCGCAGTCTGGGACAGGCGAAACACCGGGGAGCTGTTTTTT.

The chain joins TRBV4-3 to TRBJ2-1; D remains unclear. The CDR3 sequence is 15 residues long. V was trimmed by 0 bases and J by 4 bases, leaving 10 bases between them. Germline CDR1 reads LGHNA; CDR2 reads YSLEER. CDR3 DNA: TGCGCCAGCAGCCAAGATCGACTCGTTTACAATGAGCAGTTCTTC. Translating it yields CASSQDRLVYNEQFF.

The V call is TRBV6-5, the J call TRBJ1-1; tentatively, D is TRBD1 (5 bases). Germline assignment: CDR1 MNHEY and CDR2 SVGAGI. The CDR3 runs 13 residues. Trimming pared 7 bases from V and 2 bases from J, leaving 11 bases between. The CDR3 protein is CASKDSLNTEAFF. The CDR3 DNA reads TGTGCCAGCAAAGACAGTTTAAACACTGAAGCTTTCTTT.

The V and J genes are TRBV7-9 and TRBJ2-1, with a possible D match to TRBD1 (6 bases). The length of the CDR3 is 16 residues. The germline CDR1 and CDR2 sequences are SEHNR and FQNEAQ (reference sequence). Trimming cost V 5 bases and J 9 bases, with 23 bases left between them. DNA for the CDR3: TGTGCCAGCAGCCTAAGGGGGACCAGAGGGCCCGTTGAGCAGTTCTTC. Translated: CASSLRGTRGPVEQFF.

The genes are TRBV2 and TRBJ2-2, with 7 bases lining up with TRBD2. This CDR3 contains 15 residues. Germline loops: CDR1 SNHLY, CDR2 FYNNEI. V was pared by 7 bases and J by 5 bases, with 10 bases of the junction left unmatched. The CDR3, as DNA: TGTGCCAGCACCGCGGGGGTTTTAGGAACCGGGGAGCTGTTTTTT. As protein: CASTAGVLGTGELFF.

V gene TRBV27 combines with J gene TRBJ2-7, with D unresolved. The CDR3 has 13 amino acids. Germline V gives CDR1 MNHEY, CDR2 SMNVEV (reference sequence). V was shortened by 2 bases and J by 3 bases, with 8 bases between the two germline ends. CDR3 amino acids: CASSLDGDYEQYF. The CDR3 DNA reads TGTGCCAGCAGTTTAGATGGGGACTACGAGCAGTACTTC.

The genes are TRBV4-3 and TRBJ2-2, with D possibly TRBD2 on 6 matching bases. The CDR3 sequence is 15 residues long. V lost 4 bases, J lost 3 bases, and 12 bases lay in between. CDR1 and CDR2 from the germline V gene are LGHNA and YSLEER. CDR3 nucleotide sequence: TGCGCCAGCAGCCCGGGGGTAGGGGACACCGGGGAGCTGTTTTTT. Its translation: CASSPGVGDTGELFF.

The CDR3 DNA reads as TGTGCCATCAGTGAGTCGAAGAGAGGGGATCAGCCCCAGCATTTT. It specifies CAISESKRGDQPQHF. The V call is TRBV10-3, the J call TRBJ1-5, with D perhaps matching TRBD1 (5 bases). Germline assignment: CDR1 ENHRY and CDR2 SYGVKD. The V end lost 0 bases, the J end lost 5 bases, and 11 bases lay between the germline ends. The CDR3 consists of 15 residues.

The chain employs TRBV19 and TRBJ2-7; 8 bases line up with TRBD1. CDR1 and CDR2 from the germline V gene are LNHDA and SQIVND (reference sequence). The length of the CDR3 is 13 residues. V lost 6 bases and J lost 3; bases outside the gene matches: 4. The CDR3 region is CASRQQGDYEQYF. CDR3 coding DNA: TGTGCCAGTAGGCAACAGGGGGACTACGAGCAGTACTTC.

The chain recombines TRBV7-2 with TRBJ1-5, with D unresolved. Trimming shortened V by 6 bases and J by 11 bases, and 14 bases separated the two germline ends. CDR3 length: 12 residues. Germline lookup yields CDR1 SGHTA and CDR2 FQGNSA. The CDR3 coding sequence is TGTGCCAGCAGTCCGGGCGGTGTGACCCAGCATTTT. Its protein is CASSPGGVTQHF.